A selection of T cell receptor beta chains follows, all from one sample in a study of blood T cells in healthy people across ages. Via MiXCR, TCRdb re-called the 5' RACE reads, giving one row per CDR3 protein. This table holds 1 million to 1.2 million distinct CDR3 sequences, 30% to 40% found once. The specimen was blood. These receptors came from a man between 18 and 35 years old in good health. Both conserved end residues are part of each CDR3. Fields, in order: CDR3 protein, V gene, CDR3 length, J gene, clone size, D gene. D genes are given only for firm matches. Size is omitted from some rows. Given values are once, few, many or a class for expanded clones.

cdr3_aa: CASSAQGQSNQPQHF; v_call: TRBV9; cdr3_length: 15; j_call: TRBJ1-5; clone_size: .; d_call: .
cdr3_aa: CASGLDGLAGTDTQYF; v_call: TRBV5-1; cdr3_length: 16; j_call: TRBJ2-3; clone_size: .; d_call: TRBD2
cdr3_aa: CSVPTGSNTEAFF; v_call: TRBV29-1; cdr3_length: 13; j_call: TRBJ1-1; clone_size: .; d_call: .
cdr3_aa: CSVEDRAANTEAFF; v_call: TRBV29-1; cdr3_length: 14; j_call: TRBJ1-1; clone_size: few; d_call: .
cdr3_aa: CASWPGLAPSTDTQYF; v_call: TRBV28; cdr3_length: 16; j_call: TRBJ2-3; clone_size: .; d_call: TRBD2
cdr3_aa: CSVGSGGNTEAFF; v_call: TRBV29-1; cdr3_length: 13; j_call: TRBJ1-1; clone_size: .; d_call: .
cdr3_aa: CAWTILTENYGYTF; v_call: TRBV30; cdr3_length: 14; j_call: TRBJ1-2; clone_size: .; d_call: .
cdr3_aa: CAISPPGGQIYGYTF; v_call: TRBV10-3; cdr3_length: 15; j_call: TRBJ1-2; clone_size: few; d_call: .
cdr3_aa: CASSGTGYNEQFF; v_call: TRBV9; cdr3_length: 13; j_call: TRBJ2-1; clone_size: few; d_call: TRBD1
cdr3_aa: CASIRWRGTYNEQYF; v_call: TRBV6-2/TRBV6-3; cdr3_length: 15; j_call: .; clone_size: .; d_call: .
cdr3_aa: CASNLEEGKTQYF; v_call: TRBV7-9; cdr3_length: 13; j_call: TRBJ2-5; clone_size: .; d_call: .
cdr3_aa: CASSFRRQKHGYTF; v_call: TRBV28; cdr3_length: 14; j_call: TRBJ1-2; clone_size: .; d_call: .
cdr3_aa: CASSYARGFDTEAFF; v_call: TRBV6-5; cdr3_length: 15; j_call: TRBJ1-1; clone_size: .; d_call: TRBD1
cdr3_aa: CASMPASYNEQFF; v_call: TRBV7-2; cdr3_length: 13; j_call: TRBJ2-1; clone_size: .; d_call: .
cdr3_aa: CASSQEWEGRNQPQHF; v_call: TRBV4-1; cdr3_length: 16; j_call: TRBJ1-5; clone_size: few; d_call: .
cdr3_aa: CAGTNTVNYGYTF; v_call: TRBV7-2; cdr3_length: 13; j_call: TRBJ1-2; clone_size: .; d_call: .
cdr3_aa: CASSLPVANYGYTF; v_call: TRBV7-2; cdr3_length: 14; j_call: TRBJ1-2; clone_size: few; d_call: .
cdr3_aa: CASSYVWRTGELFF; v_call: TRBV6-6; cdr3_length: 14; j_call: TRBJ2-2; clone_size: .; d_call: .
cdr3_aa: CASRGMSNQPQHF; v_call: TRBV25-1; cdr3_length: 13; j_call: TRBJ1-5; clone_size: .; d_call: .
cdr3_aa: CASSYPQGTNTEAFF; v_call: TRBV7-8; cdr3_length: 15; j_call: TRBJ1-1; clone_size: .; d_call: .
cdr3_aa: CASSLLQGFSNQPQHF; v_call: TRBV5-1; cdr3_length: 16; j_call: TRBJ1-5; clone_size: .; d_call: .
cdr3_aa: CASSLPSSRGNQPQHF; v_call: TRBV12-3/TRBV12-4; cdr3_length: 16; j_call: TRBJ1-5; clone_size: once; d_call: .
cdr3_aa: CASRVDRGPHTQYF; v_call: TRBV12-3/TRBV12-4; cdr3_length: 14; j_call: TRBJ2-3; clone_size: .; d_call: TRBD1
cdr3_aa: CSARSMRGQEGTQYF; v_call: TRBV20-1; cdr3_length: 15; j_call: TRBJ2-3; clone_size: .; d_call: TRBD1
cdr3_aa: CSASQGAGNTEAFF; v_call: TRBV20-1; cdr3_length: 14; j_call: TRBJ1-1; clone_size: .; d_call: TRBD1
cdr3_aa: CSAPPGHTNTEAFF; v_call: TRBV20-1; cdr3_length: 14; j_call: TRBJ1-1; clone_size: .; d_call: .
cdr3_aa: CASYSRQGGTDTQYF; v_call: TRBV13; cdr3_length: 15; j_call: TRBJ2-3; clone_size: few; d_call: TRBD1
cdr3_aa: CASSFRGILVEKLFF; v_call: TRBV7-9; cdr3_length: 15; j_call: TRBJ1-4; clone_size: .; d_call: .
cdr3_aa: CASSSVQGLLDTQYF; v_call: TRBV5-6; cdr3_length: 15; j_call: TRBJ2-3; clone_size: .; d_call: .
cdr3_aa: CSVEPREVSYNEQFF; v_call: TRBV29-1; cdr3_length: 15; j_call: TRBJ2-1; clone_size: .; d_call: .
cdr3_aa: CASGTGLAGRNEQFF; v_call: TRBV12-5; cdr3_length: 15; j_call: TRBJ2-1; clone_size: many; d_call: TRBD2
cdr3_aa: CASRSKGTGEPNYGYTF; v_call: TRBV5-1; cdr3_length: 17; j_call: TRBJ1-2; clone_size: .; d_call: TRBD1
cdr3_aa: CASIPGTGGAANEKLFF; v_call: TRBV7-9; cdr3_length: 17; j_call: TRBJ1-4; clone_size: few; d_call: TRBD1
cdr3_aa: CSVEWDRGTDTQYF; v_call: TRBV29-1; cdr3_length: 14; j_call: TRBJ2-3; clone_size: .; d_call: TRBD1
cdr3_aa: CASRTGETYNSPLHF; v_call: TRBV6-5; cdr3_length: 15; j_call: TRBJ1-6; clone_size: .; d_call: TRBD1
cdr3_aa: CASSLDFISDGYTF; v_call: TRBV5-5; cdr3_length: 14; j_call: TRBJ1-2; clone_size: .; d_call: .
cdr3_aa: CASSDRGSGGYTF; v_call: TRBV6-6; cdr3_length: 13; j_call: TRBJ1-2; clone_size: .; d_call: TRBD1
cdr3_aa: CASRSDLIDTDTQYF; v_call: TRBV11-2; cdr3_length: 15; j_call: TRBJ2-3; clone_size: .; d_call: .
cdr3_aa: CASSFGAGGTSHYGYTF; v_call: TRBV12-3/TRBV12-4; cdr3_length: 17; j_call: TRBJ1-2; clone_size: .; d_call: TRBD1
cdr3_aa: CASSQDLTVYQPQHF; v_call: TRBV3-1; cdr3_length: 15; j_call: TRBJ1-5; clone_size: .; d_call: .
cdr3_aa: CSARELERDSTDTQYF; v_call: TRBV20-1; cdr3_length: 16; j_call: TRBJ2-3; clone_size: once; d_call: TRBD2
cdr3_aa: CATSTRTGGTYNEQFF; v_call: TRBV15; cdr3_length: 16; j_call: TRBJ2-1; clone_size: .; d_call: TRBD1
cdr3_aa: CASSLGVLSNQPQHF; v_call: TRBV27; cdr3_length: 15; j_call: TRBJ1-5; clone_size: .; d_call: .
cdr3_aa: CASSLKGTGPYEQYF; v_call: TRBV7-2; cdr3_length: 15; j_call: TRBJ2-7; clone_size: few; d_call: TRBD1
cdr3_aa: CASAQDRENGYTF; v_call: TRBV2; cdr3_length: 13; j_call: TRBJ1-2; clone_size: .; d_call: TRBD1
cdr3_aa: CASSLVRDRAEKLFF; v_call: TRBV28; cdr3_length: 15; j_call: TRBJ1-4; clone_size: .; d_call: TRBD1
cdr3_aa: CSAAQPGGSFSNQPQHF; v_call: TRBV20-1; cdr3_length: 17; j_call: TRBJ1-5; clone_size: .; d_call: TRBD1
cdr3_aa: CSARDWQGGGEAFF; v_call: TRBV20-1; cdr3_length: 14; j_call: TRBJ1-1; clone_size: .; d_call: .
cdr3_aa: CASSVTSGGALDTQYF; v_call: TRBV11-2; cdr3_length: 16; j_call: TRBJ2-3; clone_size: few; d_call: TRBD2
cdr3_aa: CASSSRDRAYDEQFF; v_call: TRBV11-1; cdr3_length: 15; j_call: TRBJ2-1; clone_size: .; d_call: TRBD1
cdr3_aa: CASSSGPTNTEAFF; v_call: TRBV7-2; cdr3_length: 14; j_call: TRBJ1-1; clone_size: many; d_call: .
cdr3_aa: CSVEERGWTPYGYTF; v_call: TRBV29-1; cdr3_length: 15; j_call: TRBJ1-2; clone_size: .; d_call: .
cdr3_aa: CASSEEGAYNEQFF; v_call: TRBV25-1; cdr3_length: 14; j_call: TRBJ2-1; clone_size: .; d_call: .